In this sample, the clone carrying this TCR beta chain turned up once. The data stem from a study of blood T cell repertoires in COVID-19. Background on the study: Samples representing acute and convalescent COVID-19 were sourced from the United States, Italy and Spain.

Assay used: immunoSEQ multiplex PCR; TCRdb lists only in-frame clones, some missing. The sample includes 200,000 to 250,000 clones, roughly 90% of them seen just once. The CDR3 contains 13 residues. From germline, CDR1 is SGHRS and CDR2 YFSETQ. Trimming removed 4 bases at V and 7 bases at J, with 14 bases between. Sequenced material: peripheral blood. This TCR came from a man aged 55 to 70 with COVID-19, enrolled during active disease. This chain joins TRBV5-1 and TRBJ1-1; a weak D match, TRBD1 (6 bases). The CDR3 spells CASSRDTQYEAFF. As DNA, the CDR3 is TGCGCCAGCAGCCGGGACACCCAATATGAAGCTTTCTTT.